The 28 T cell receptor beta chains below come from one sample, sequenced in a study of blood T cell repertoires in COVID-19. Libraries were prepared by immunoSEQ multiplex PCR; TCRdb keeps only in-frame clonotypes and omits some of them. The sample has roughly 200,000 clones; about 85% are singletons. The sample comprised peripheral blood. These receptors were taken from a man aged 55 to 70 with active or convalescent COVID-19.

The genes are TRBV9 and TRBJ2-1; TRBD2 aligns across 9 bases. V dropped 4 bases and J dropped 5; count of bases not matched to a gene: 22. The CDR3 covers 20 residues. CDR1 SGDLS and CDR2 YYNGEE come from the germline V gene. In DNA form, the CDR3 reads TGTGCCAGCAGCCCGCGCCCTTTTTCTAGCGGGGTCAAAGGAGACAATGAGCAGTTCTTC. This gives the protein CASSPRPFSSGVKGDNEQFF. The full variable domain, with the rest looked up from reference TRBV9 and TRBJ2-1, is DSGVTQTPKHLITATGQRVTLRCSPRSGDLSVYWYQQSLDQGLQFLIQYYNGEERAKGNILERFSAQQFPDLHSELNLSSLELGDSALYFCASSPRPFSSGVKGDNEQFFGPGTRLTVL.

This clone showed up just a few times. V is TRBV3-1 (or the pseudogene TRBV3-2) and J is TRBJ1-2; no firm D call. Trimming stripped 0 bases from V and 1 base from J, with 6 bases between. Germline loops: CDR1 LGHDT, CDR2 YNNKEL (reference sequence). The CDR3 runs to 14 residues. CDR3 residues: CASSQEWSNYGYTF. For the CDR3, the DNA is TGTGCCAGCAGCCAAGAATGGAGTAACTATGGCTACACCTTC.

In regard to this clone: The junction shows a germline mismatch at one end, possibly a read error. The chain links TRBV6-1 to TRBJ2-3, with 9 nucleotides matching TRBD2. There are 13 residues in the CDR3. Looked up from germline, CDR1 is MNHNS and CDR2 is SASEGT. The CDR3 is CASSENVVAGAFF. CDR3 DNA: TGTGCCAGCAGTGAAAACGTAGTAGCGGGGGCCTTTTTT.

The rearrangement links TRBV9 to TRBJ2-3, with D possibly being TRBD2 (6 bases). The V and J ends lost 0 bases and 0 bases respectively, with 20 bases between them. This CDR3 is 19 amino acids long. Germline loops: CDR1 SGDLS, CDR2 YYNGEE. The CDR3 protein is CASSVGLRSAGSSTDTQYF. The CDR3 coding sequence is TGTGCCAGCAGCGTAGGGTTGAGGAGTGCGGGGTCTAGCACAGATACGCAGTATTTT.

This chain uses TRBV24-1 with TRBJ2-1, with 7 bases fitting TRBD1. The CDR3 length is 14 residues. Unmatched junction bases numbered 6, after V lost 5 bases and J lost 6 bases. Per the germline V gene, CDR1 is KGHDR and CDR2 is SFDVKD. CDR3 coding DNA: TGTGCCACCAGTGGTCAGGGGGAGTTCAATGAGCAGTTCTTC. Translated: CATSGQGEFNEQFF.

The count of this clone is one. The chain carries TRBV18 and TRBJ1-1; TRBD1 agrees at 9 bases. This CDR3 has 16 residues. Losses at the gene ends were 2 bases for V and 9 bases for J; bases not matched to a gene: 13. The germline V gene has CDR1 KGHSH and CDR2 LQKENI. The CDR3 sequence is CASSPSGTGKGGKAFF. The CDR3 DNA reads as TGTGCCAGCTCACCATCTGGGACAGGGAAGGGGGGAAAAGCTTTCTTT.

This chain uses TRBV13 with TRBJ2-7; 9 positions match TRBD1. The CDR3 sequence is 16 residues long. Germline assignment: CDR1 PRHDT and CDR2 FYEKMQ (reference sequence). Unmatched junction bases numbered 8, after V lost 1 base and J lost 4 bases. DNA of the CDR3: TGTGCCAGCAGCTTAGCCTCCGGACAGGGGAGATACGAGCAGTACTTC. Translating gives CASSLASGQGRYEQYF.

The V and J genes are TRBV5-1 and TRBJ1-1, with no clear D. V lost 2 bases, J lost 4 bases, and 9 bases lay in between. The CDR3 loop spans 13 amino acids. Germline V lookup: CDR1 SGHRS, CDR2 YFSETQ. The CDR3 here is CASSFTSGTEAFF. The CDR3 DNA reads as TGCGCCAGCAGCTTTACTAGCGGCACTGAAGCTTTCTTT.

CDR3 sequence reads: CASSPRPGQGQETQYF. CDR3 in DNA: TGCGCCAGCAGCCCCCGCCCGGGACAGGGTCAGGAGACCCAGTACTTC. The chain carries TRBV5-1 and TRBJ2-5, with 9 bases aligning to TRBD1. Germline lookup yields CDR1 SGHRS and CDR2 YFSETQ. Trimming took 4 bases from V and 5 from J; bases not matched to a gene: 12. The CDR3 sequence is 16 residues long. The full variable domain, rest sourced from reference TRBV5-1 and TRBJ2-5, is KAGVTQTPRYLIKTRGQQVTLSCSPISGHRSVSWYQQTPGQGLQFLFEYFSETQRNKGNFPGRFSGRQFSNSRSEMNVSTLELGDSALYLCASSPRPGQGQETQYFGPGTRLLVL.

CDR3 DNA: TGTGCCAGCAGTTACCCAGACAGGGTTGACGAGCAGTACTTC. It yields the protein CASSYPDRVDEQYF. The chain uses TRBV6-2 or TRBV6-3 and TRBJ2-7; 7 bases map to TRBD1. The V segment lost 2 bases and the J segment 5 bases; nucleotides outside the gene matches: 6. Germline V gene lookup returns CDR1 MNHEY and CDR2 SVGEGT. This CDR3 comprises 14 residues.

V is TRBV12-3 or TRBV12-4 and J is TRBJ1-5; D gene unclear. Trimming removed 5 bases at V and 4 bases at J, with 9 bases between. The CDR3 has 13 residues. The CDR3 nucleotides read TGTGCCAGCAGTCCCCAGGCGAATCAGCCCCAGCATTTT. It is translated as CASSPQANQPQHF.

CDR3 DNA: TGTGCCAGCAGCCCGAAGGGGATGGAGAGATCACCCCTCCACTTT. This codes for CASSPKGMERSPLHF. This sequence joins TRBV2 and TRBJ1-6, with D tentatively TRBD1 (5 bases). The CDR3 length is 15 residues. Germline loops: CDR1 SNHLY, CDR2 FYNNEI. The V gene lost 6 bases and the J gene lost 10 bases, with 19 bases spanning the gap.

This clone showed up just once. The chain is built from TRBV10-3 and TRBJ1-5; D is possibly TRBD1 (5 bases). Germline V gives CDR1 ENHRY, CDR2 SYGVKD. The V end was cut by 2 bases, the J end by 7 bases, with 15 bases between. The CDR3 sequence is 15 residues long. DNA for the CDR3: TGTGCCATCAGTGAGCGTGGAGGGGATCGACAGCCCCAGCATTTT. This encodes CAISERGGDRQPQHF.

This sequence joins TRBV19 and TRBJ2-5, with 10 bases identical to TRBD2. CDR1 is LNHDA, CDR2 SQIVND, per germline (reference sequence). This CDR3 is built from 13 residues. After removal of 5 bases from V and 4 bases from J, the junction contained 1 base not matched to a gene. The CDR3 DNA is TGTGCCAGTAGTTCTAGCGGGGGAGAGACCCAGTACTTC. Its translation is CASSSSGGETQYF. The whole variable domain, filled in from reference TRBV19 and TRBJ2-5, reads DGGITQSPKYLFRKEGQNVTLSCEQNLNHDAMYWYRQDPGQGLRLIYYSQIVNDFQKGDIAEGYSVSREKKESFPLTVTSAQKNPTAFYLCASSSSGGETQYFGPGTRLLVL.

The chain has TRBV5-6 and TRBJ2-7; TRBD1 matches 7 bases. J gave up 2 bases and V 5 bases, and 13 bases lay outside the gene matches. Germline CDR1 is SGHDT and CDR2 is YYEEEE. CDR3 length: 16 amino acids. The CDR3 DNA sequence: TGTGCCAGCAGTCGCGACCCGGGGACAGCGGCCTACGAGCAGTACTTC. Its protein is CASSRDPGTAAYEQYF.

The V and J genes are TRBV9 and TRBJ2-3, with 10 bases lining up with TRBD2. This CDR3 spans 16 amino acids. In germline, CDR1 is SGDLS, CDR2 YYNGEE. Trimming cost V 1 base and J 2 bases; bases outside gene matches: 4. The CDR3 protein is CASSVRSGGATDTQYF. CDR3 DNA sequence: TGTGCCAGCAGCGTACGGAGCGGGGGGGCCACAGATACGCAGTATTTT.

J is TRBJ1-2 and V is TRBV5-1; D possibly corresponds to TRBD1 (5 bases). The CDR3 runs 13 residues. CDR1 is SGHRS and CDR2 is YFSETQ in the germline V gene. The V and J ends lost 5 bases and 2 bases respectively, with 10 bases between them. CDR3 DNA sequence: TGCGCCAGCAGAGACAGCGAGAACTATGGCTACACCTTC. Amino acids: CASRDSENYGYTF.

The J gene is TRBJ1-3, the V gene TRBV18; 8 bases map to TRBD1. Trimming removed 5 bases from V and 0 bases from J; junction bases left unmatched: 9. CDR3 length: 17 amino acids. Per germline, CDR1 KGHSH and CDR2 LQKENI. The CDR3 is CASSFFGQGGSGNTIYF. The CDR3 DNA sequence: TGTGCCAGCTCATTCTTTGGACAGGGAGGCTCTGGAAACACCATATATTTT.

In nucleotides, the CDR3 is TGTGCCAGCAGCCCAGACAGGTATTCCTACGAGCAGTACTTC. Encoded protein: CASSPDRYSYEQYF. The rearrangement links TRBV7-2 to TRBJ2-7, with D maybe TRBD1 (6 bases). This CDR3 region has 14 residues. V shed 5 bases and J shed 1 base, with 12 bases lying between them. The germline gives CDR1 SGHTA, CDR2 FQGNSA.

The rearrangement uses TRBV6-5 and TRBJ2-5, with 10 bases identical to TRBD1. V dropped 7 bases and J dropped 0; count of bases not matched to a gene: 5. The V gene's germline CDR1 is MNHEY and CDR2 SVGAGI. The CDR3 length is 15 residues. CDR3 region: CASTGQGVYQETQYF. The CDR3 DNA sequence: TGTGCCAGCACCGGACAGGGGGTTTACCAAGAGACCCAGTACTTC.

The J gene is TRBJ2-1, the V gene TRBV7-9; 9 positions match TRBD1. V dropped 5 bases and J dropped 10; count of bases not matched to a gene: 9. Looked up from germline, CDR1 is SEHNR and CDR2 is FQNEAQ (reference sequence). The CDR3 covers 14 residues. The CDR3, as DNA: TGTGCCAGCAGCATCGGACAGGGGAGCAGAGAGCAGTTCTTC. As protein: CASSIGQGSREQFF.

The V and J genes are TRBV6-5 and TRBJ1-4, with D perhaps TRBD1 (5 bases). Germline V gene sequence: CDR1 MNHEY, CDR2 SVGAGI. The CDR3 consists of 15 residues. Between the trimmed V and J ends, which lost 6 bases and 8 bases, there was a span of 19 bases. This CDR3 reads CASSRLGDRREKLFF. The CDR3 region has the DNA TGTGCCAGCAGCCGACTAGGCGACAGACGAGAAAAACTGTTTTTT.

This chain uses TRBV3-1 (or the pseudogene TRBV3-2) with TRBJ2-5; D might be TRBD2 (7 bases). Germline V gene data show CDR1 as LGHDT and CDR2 as YNNKEL (reference sequence). This CDR3 spans 13 amino acids. The ends were cut back, 3 bases at V and 5 bases at J, with 10 bases in the middle. CDR3 protein: CASSQGGRETQYF. The CDR3 DNA follows: TGTGCCAGCAGCCAGGGGGGGCGGGAGACCCAGTACTTC.

The chain couples TRBV18 to TRBJ1-1, with D uncertain. The CDR3 has 14 amino acids. V was pared by 4 bases and J by 3 bases, with 12 bases between. Germline CDR1 and CDR2: KGHSH and LQKENI. The CDR3 region is CASSREGKDTEAFF. CDR3 nucleotides: TGTGCCAGCTCACGGGAGGGCAAGGACACTGAAGCTTTCTTT.

Points on this clone: Germline and junction disagree at one end, which may indicate a read error. J is TRBJ1-2 and V is TRBV3-1 (or the pseudogene TRBV3-2), with 7 bases lining up with TRBD1. CDR1 LGHDT and CDR2 YNNKEL come from the germline V gene (reference sequence). There are 12 residues in the CDR3. CDR3: CASSQVAGQISF. The DNA for the CDR3 is TGTGCCAGCAGCCAAGTGGCGGGACAGATCTCCTTC.

This chain joins TRBV9 and TRBJ2-7; D not certain. The CDR3 is 14 amino acids. Trimming left V 1 base short and J 2 bases short, with 10 bases between. Germline V gene data show CDR1 as SGDLS and CDR2 as YYNGEE. This CDR3 is CASSVTVFPYEQYF. CDR3 in DNA: TGTGCCAGCAGCGTAACGGTCTTTCCCTACGAGCAGTACTTC. Full variable domain (missing parts from reference TRBV9 and TRBJ2-7): DSGVTQTPKHLITATGQRVTLRCSPRSGDLSVYWYQQSLDQGLQFLIQYYNGEERAKGNILERFSAQQFPDLHSELNLSSLELGDSALYFCASSVTVFPYEQYFGPGTRLTVT.

V and J are TRBV7-2 and TRBJ2-7; 8 nucleotides agree with TRBD1. Trimming at V came to 5 bases and at J to 4 bases, leaving 4 bases not matched to a gene. Germline V gene data show CDR1 as SGHTA and CDR2 as FQGNSA. The CDR3 runs to 13 residues. CDR3 in DNA: TGTGCCAGCAGCGCCGACAGGGGATACGAGCAGTACTTC. Amino acids: CASSADRGYEQYF.

The chain is built from TRBV2 and TRBJ1-3, with a tentative D call TRBD1 (5 bases). This CDR3 has 15 amino acids. The V and J ends lost 2 bases and 1 base respectively, with 9 bases between them. Germline V gene sequence: CDR1 SNHLY, CDR2 FYNNEI. The CDR3 loop is CASSEMGLSGNTIYF. The CDR3 bases are TGTGCCAGCAGTGAAATGGGACTATCTGGAAACACCATATATTTT. Based on the CDR3 plus reference TRBV2 and TRBJ1-3, the full variable domain is EPEVTQTPSHQVTQMGQEVILRCVPISNHLYFYWYRQILGQKVEFLVSFYNNEISEKSEIFDDQFSVERPDGSNFTLKIRSTKLEDSAMYFCASSEMGLSGNTIYFGEGSWLTVV.